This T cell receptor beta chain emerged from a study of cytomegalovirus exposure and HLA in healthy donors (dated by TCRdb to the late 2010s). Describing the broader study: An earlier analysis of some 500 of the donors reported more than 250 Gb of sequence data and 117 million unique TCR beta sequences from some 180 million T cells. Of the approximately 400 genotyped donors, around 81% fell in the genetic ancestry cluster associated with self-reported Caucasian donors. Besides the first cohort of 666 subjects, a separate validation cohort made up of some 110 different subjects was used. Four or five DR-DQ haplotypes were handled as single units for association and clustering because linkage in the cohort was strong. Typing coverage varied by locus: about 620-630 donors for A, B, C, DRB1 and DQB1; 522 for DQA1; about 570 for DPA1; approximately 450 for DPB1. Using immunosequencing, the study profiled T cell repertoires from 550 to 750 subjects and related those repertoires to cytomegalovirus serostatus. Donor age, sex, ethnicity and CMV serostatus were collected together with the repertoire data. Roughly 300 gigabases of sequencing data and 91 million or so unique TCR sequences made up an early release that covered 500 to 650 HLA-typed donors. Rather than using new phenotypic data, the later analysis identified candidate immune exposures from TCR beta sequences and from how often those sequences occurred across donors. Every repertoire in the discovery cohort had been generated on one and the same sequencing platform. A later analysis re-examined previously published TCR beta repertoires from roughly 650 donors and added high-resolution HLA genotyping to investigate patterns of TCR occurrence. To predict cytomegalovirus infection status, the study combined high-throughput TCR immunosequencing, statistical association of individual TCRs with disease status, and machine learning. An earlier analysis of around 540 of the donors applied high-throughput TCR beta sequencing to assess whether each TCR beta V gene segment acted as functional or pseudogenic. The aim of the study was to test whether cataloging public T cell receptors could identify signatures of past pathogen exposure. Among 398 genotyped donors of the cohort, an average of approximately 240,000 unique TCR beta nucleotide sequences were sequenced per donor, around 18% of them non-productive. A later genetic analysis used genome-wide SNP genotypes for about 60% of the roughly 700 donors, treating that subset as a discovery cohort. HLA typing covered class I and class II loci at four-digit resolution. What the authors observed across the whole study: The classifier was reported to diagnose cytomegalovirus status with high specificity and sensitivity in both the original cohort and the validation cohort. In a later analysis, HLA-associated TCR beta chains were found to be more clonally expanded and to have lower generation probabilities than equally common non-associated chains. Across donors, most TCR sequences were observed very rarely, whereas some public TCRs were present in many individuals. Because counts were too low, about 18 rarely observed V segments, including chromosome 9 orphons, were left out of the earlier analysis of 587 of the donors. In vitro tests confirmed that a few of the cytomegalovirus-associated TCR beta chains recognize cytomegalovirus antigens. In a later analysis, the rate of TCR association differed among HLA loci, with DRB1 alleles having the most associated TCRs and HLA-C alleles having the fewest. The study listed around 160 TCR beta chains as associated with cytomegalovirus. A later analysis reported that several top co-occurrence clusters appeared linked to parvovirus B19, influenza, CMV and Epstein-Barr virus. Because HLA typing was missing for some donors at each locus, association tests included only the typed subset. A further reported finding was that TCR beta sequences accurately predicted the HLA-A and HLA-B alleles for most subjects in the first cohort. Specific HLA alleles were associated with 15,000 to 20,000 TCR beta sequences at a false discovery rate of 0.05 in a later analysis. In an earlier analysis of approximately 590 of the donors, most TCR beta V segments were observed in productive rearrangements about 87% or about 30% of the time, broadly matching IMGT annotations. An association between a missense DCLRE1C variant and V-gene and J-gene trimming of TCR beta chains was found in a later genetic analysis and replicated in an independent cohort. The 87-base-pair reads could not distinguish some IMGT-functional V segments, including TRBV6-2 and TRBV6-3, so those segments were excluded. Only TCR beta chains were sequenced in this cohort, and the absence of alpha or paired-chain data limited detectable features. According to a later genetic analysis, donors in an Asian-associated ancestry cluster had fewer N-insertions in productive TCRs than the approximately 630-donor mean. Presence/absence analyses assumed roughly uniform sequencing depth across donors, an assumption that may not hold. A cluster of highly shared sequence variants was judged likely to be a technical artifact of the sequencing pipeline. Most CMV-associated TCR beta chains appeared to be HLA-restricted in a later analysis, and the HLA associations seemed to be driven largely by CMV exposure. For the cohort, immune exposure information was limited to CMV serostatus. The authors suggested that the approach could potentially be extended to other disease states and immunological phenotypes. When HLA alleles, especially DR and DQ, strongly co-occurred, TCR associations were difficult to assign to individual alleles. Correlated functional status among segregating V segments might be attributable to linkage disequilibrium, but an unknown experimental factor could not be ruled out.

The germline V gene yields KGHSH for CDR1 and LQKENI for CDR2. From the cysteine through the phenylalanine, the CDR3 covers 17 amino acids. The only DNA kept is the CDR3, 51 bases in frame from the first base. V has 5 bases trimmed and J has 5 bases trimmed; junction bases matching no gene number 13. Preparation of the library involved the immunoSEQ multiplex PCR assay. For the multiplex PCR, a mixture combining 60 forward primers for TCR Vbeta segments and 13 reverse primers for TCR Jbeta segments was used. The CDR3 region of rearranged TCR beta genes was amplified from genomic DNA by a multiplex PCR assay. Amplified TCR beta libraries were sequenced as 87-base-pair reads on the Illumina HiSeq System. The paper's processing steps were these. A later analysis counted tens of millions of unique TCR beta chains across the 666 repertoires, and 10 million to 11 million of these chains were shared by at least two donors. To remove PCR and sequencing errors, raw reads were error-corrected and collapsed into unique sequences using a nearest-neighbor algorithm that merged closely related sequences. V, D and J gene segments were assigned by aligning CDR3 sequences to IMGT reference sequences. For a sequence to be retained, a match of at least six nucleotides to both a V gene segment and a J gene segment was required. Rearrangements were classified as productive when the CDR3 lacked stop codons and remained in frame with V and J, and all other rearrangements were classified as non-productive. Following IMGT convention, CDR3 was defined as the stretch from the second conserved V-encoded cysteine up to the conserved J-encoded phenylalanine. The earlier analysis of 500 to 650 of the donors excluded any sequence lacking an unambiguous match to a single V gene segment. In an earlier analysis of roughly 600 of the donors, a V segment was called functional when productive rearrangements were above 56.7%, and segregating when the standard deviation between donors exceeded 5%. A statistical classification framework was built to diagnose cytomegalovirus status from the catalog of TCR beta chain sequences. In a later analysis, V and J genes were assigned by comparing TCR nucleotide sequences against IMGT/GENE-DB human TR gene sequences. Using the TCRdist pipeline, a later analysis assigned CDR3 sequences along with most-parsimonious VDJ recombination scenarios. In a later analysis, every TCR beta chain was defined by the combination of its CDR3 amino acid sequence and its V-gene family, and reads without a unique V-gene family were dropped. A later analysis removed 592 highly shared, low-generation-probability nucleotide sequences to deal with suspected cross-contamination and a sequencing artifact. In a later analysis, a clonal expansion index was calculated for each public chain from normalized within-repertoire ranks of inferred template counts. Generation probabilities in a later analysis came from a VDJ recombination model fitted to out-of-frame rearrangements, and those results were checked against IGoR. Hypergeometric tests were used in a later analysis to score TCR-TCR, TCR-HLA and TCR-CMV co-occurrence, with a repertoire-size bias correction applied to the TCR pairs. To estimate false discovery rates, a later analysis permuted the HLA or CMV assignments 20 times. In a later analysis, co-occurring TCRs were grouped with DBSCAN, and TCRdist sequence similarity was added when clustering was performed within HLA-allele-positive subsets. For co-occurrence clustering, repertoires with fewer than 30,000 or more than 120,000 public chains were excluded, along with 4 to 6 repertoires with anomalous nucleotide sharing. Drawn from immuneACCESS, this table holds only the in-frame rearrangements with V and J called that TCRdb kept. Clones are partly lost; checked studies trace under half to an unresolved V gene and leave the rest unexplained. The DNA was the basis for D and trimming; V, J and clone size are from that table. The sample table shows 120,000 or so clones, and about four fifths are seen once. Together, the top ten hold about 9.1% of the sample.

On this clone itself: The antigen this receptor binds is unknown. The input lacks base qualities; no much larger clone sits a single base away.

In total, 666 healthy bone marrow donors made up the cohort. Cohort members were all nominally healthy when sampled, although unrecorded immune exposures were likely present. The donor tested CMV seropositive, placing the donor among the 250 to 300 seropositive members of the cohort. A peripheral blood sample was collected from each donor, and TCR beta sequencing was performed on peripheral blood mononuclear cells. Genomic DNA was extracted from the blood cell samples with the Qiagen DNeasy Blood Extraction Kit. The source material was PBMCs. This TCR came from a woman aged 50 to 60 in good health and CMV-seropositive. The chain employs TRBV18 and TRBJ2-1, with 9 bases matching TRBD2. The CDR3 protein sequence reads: CASSTPLGLARDNEQFF. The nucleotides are TGTGCCAGCTCAACGCCCCTTGGACTAGCGCGAGACAATGAGCAGTTCTTC.